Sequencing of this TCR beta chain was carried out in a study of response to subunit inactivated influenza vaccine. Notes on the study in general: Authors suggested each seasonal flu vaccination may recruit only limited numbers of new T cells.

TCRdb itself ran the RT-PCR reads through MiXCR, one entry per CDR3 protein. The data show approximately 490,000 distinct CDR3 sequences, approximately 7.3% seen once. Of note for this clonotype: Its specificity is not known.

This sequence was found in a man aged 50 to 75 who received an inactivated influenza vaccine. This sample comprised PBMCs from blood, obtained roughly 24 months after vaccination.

CDR3 region: CASSWGGSDTQYF. The DNA for the CDR3 is TGTGCCAGCAGCTGGGGGGGCTCGGATACGCAGTATTTT. The V gene is TRBV12-3 or TRBV12-4, the J gene TRBJ2-3; D is perhaps TRBD2 (7 bases). Deletions cut 6 bases from V and 6 bases from J, with 13 bases between. This CDR3 region has 13 residues.